The clone carrying this T cell receptor beta chain was recorded only once. V dropped 7 bases and J dropped 5; count of bases not matched to a gene: 11. Germline V gene sequence: CDR1 SQVTM, CDR2 ANQGSEA. The CDR3 runs 16 residues. These data originate in a study of blood T cell repertoires in COVID-19. Study context: Both acute and convalescent COVID-19 samples were obtained from the United States, Italy and Spain. T cells, B-cell-depleted T cells, or PBMCs supplied cDNA or gDNA.

Per the original methods: Estimates of nucleated cell counts were drawn from the amplification of reference gene primers. TCRdb keeps only in-frame clones here, not all; method: immunoSEQ multiplex PCR. V and J calls plus clone size are reproduced from that table; the DNA served to infer D and trimming. The sample records approximately 250,000 clones, 80% to 90% being singletons. The clonotype originates from a man aged 40-55 years with acute or convalescent COVID-19. The chain links TRBV29-1 to TRBJ2-5, with 15 bases that match TRBD2. Material for sequencing was peripheral blood. The CDR3 coding sequence is TGCAGCGGGACTAGCGGGGGGGCCGGATTCGGGGAGACCCAGTACTTC. This translates into CSGTSGGAGFGETQYF.